In its sample, the clone carrying this TCR beta chain was seen once. What it binds is unknown. The data are from a study of siplizumab effects on memory and regulatory T cells. General study points: To unstimulated subsets, only a minor fraction of alloreactive clones could be mapped.

Looked up from germline, CDR1 is SGHRS and CDR2 is YFSETQ. V gave up 0 bases and J gave up 3 bases, with 18 bases separating them. The CDR3 loop spans 17 amino acids. The data were produced by immunoSEQ multiplex PCR, yet TCRdb's version contains in-frame clones alone and is incomplete. The sample yields 95,000 to 110,000 clones, over 85% seen once. The sample was Tregs sorted from blood. The receptor comes from a human donor in good health. J is TRBJ1-1 and V is TRBV5-1; a possible D gene is TRBD1 (6 bases). The chain's CDR3 is CASSLGQVFFRDTEAFF. As DNA, the CDR3 is TGCGCCAGCAGCTTGGGACAGGTTTTTTTTAGGGACACTGAAGCTTTCTTT. The full variable domain, its missing parts supplied by reference TRBV5-1 and TRBJ1-1, is KAGVTQTPRYLIKTRGQQVTLSCSPISGHRSVSWYQQTPGQGLQFLFEYFSETQRNKGNFPGRFSGRQFSNSRSEMNVSTLELGDSALYLCASSLGQVFFRDTEAFFGQGTRLTVV.